This T cell receptor beta chain appears in the sequencing data of a study of T cells in localized non-small cell lung cancer. General study findings and limits: Longer overall survival accompanied higher blood T cell density. T cell clonality was highest in uninvolved adjacent lung, above tumor. Across samples, adjacent lung featured a median around 55 of the top 100 tumor clones.

With 7 bases removed from V and 4 bases from J, the gap between germline ends came to 20 bases. This CDR3 contains 15 residues. CDR1 and CDR2 from the germline V gene are SGHRS and YFSETQ. With respect to this clone: The antigen remains unidentified.

Here immunoSEQ multiplex PCR was the method, and the copy in TCRdb shows in-frame clones only, minus some. The table lists some 2,000 clones, roughly 22% of them singletons. This rearrangement joins TRBV5-1 to TRBJ1-1; D might be TRBD1 (6 bases). The clonotype was recovered from a woman aged 40 to 75 with stage I lung adenocarcinoma. Sequences were derived from lung tumor tissue, sampled before any cancer treatment. The CDR3 nucleotides are TGCGCCAGCGAACAAGGGGGAAGTGGAGTCACTGAAGCTTTCTTT. Amino acid sequence: CASEQGGSGVTEAFF. The whole variable domain, filled in from reference TRBV5-1 and TRBJ1-1, reads KAGVTQTPRYLIKTRGQQVTLSCSPISGHRSVSWYQQTPGQGLQFLFEYFSETQRNKGNFPGRFSGRQFSNSRSEMNVSTLELGDSALYLCASEQGGSGVTEAFFGQGTRLTVV.